What follows describes a single T cell receptor (beta chain). In the original workflow: From reference gene primer amplification, estimates of nucleated cell counts were derived. Sequencing was performed with immunoSEQ multiplex PCR; in TCRdb, only in-frame clones are kept and a portion is missing. V, J and clone size are taken as reported in that table, and D and trimming were inferred from the DNA itself. The data show some 41,000 clones, 80% to 90% seen once. The sample belongs to a study of blood T cell repertoires in COVID-19. Turning to the study itself: Acute and convalescent COVID-19 samples came from the United States, Italy and Spain. The cDNA or gDNA used as material had been derived from T cells, B-cell-depleted T cells, or PBMCs.

The CDR3 is 15 residues long. J gave up 5 bases and V 4 bases, and 8 bases lay outside the gene matches. Germline loops: CDR1 LGHNA, CDR2 YSLEER. V gene TRBV4-3 combines with J gene TRBJ2-5; 9 positions agree with TRBD2. Input material: peripheral blood. The sequence was obtained from a man between 65 and 79 years old with active COVID-19. CDR3 DNA: TGCGCCAGCAGCCGGATGCGGGGGGGCCTGGAGACCCAGTACTTC. Translating gives CASSRMRGGLETQYF.